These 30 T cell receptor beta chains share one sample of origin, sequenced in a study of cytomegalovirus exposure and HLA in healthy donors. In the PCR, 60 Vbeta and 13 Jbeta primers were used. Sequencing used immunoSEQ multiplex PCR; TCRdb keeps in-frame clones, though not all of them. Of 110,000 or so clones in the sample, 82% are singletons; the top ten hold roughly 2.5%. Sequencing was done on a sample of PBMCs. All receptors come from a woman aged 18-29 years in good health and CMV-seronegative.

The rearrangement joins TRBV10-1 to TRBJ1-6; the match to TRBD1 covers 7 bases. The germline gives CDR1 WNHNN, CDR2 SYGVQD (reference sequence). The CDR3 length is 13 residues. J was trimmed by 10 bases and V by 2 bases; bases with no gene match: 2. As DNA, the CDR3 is TGCGCCAGCAGTGAGGACAGGGACTCACCCCTCCACTTT. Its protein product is CASSEDRDSPLHF.

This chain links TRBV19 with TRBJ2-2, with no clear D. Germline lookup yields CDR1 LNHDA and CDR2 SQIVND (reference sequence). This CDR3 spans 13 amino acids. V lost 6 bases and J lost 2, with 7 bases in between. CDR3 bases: TGTGCCAGTAGGGGCAGAAACACCGGGGAGCTGTTTTTT. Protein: CASRGRNTGELFF.

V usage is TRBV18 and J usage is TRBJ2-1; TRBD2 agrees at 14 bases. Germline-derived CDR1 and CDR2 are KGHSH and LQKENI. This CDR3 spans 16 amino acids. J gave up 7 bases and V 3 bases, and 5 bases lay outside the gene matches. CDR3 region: CASSPGLAGGPNEQFF. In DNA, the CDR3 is TGTGCCAGCTCACCCGGACTAGCGGGAGGCCCTAATGAGCAGTTCTTC.

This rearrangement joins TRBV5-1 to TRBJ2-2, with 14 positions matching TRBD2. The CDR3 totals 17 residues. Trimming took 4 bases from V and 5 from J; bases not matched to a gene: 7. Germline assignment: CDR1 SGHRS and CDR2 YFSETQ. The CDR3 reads CASSTGLAGEGTGELFF. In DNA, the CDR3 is TGCGCCAGCAGCACGGGACTAGCGGGAGAGGGTACCGGGGAGCTGTTTTTT.

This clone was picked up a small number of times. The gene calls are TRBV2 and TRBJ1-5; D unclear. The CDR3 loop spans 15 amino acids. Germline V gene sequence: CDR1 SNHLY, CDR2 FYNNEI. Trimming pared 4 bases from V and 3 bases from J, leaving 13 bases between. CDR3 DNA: TGTGCCAGCAGTGTACTTCGCCAGGACAATCAGCCCCAGCATTTT. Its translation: CASSVLRQDNQPQHF.

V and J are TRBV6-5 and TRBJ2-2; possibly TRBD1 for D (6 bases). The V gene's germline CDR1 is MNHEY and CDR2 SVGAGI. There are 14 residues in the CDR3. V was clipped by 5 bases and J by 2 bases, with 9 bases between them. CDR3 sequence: CASSPQGNTGELFF. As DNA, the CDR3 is TGTGCCAGCAGTCCACAGGGAAACACCGGGGAGCTGTTTTTT.

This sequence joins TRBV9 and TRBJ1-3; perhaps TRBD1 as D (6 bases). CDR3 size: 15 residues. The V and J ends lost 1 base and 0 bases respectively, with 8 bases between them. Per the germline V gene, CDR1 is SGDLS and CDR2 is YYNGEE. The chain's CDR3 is CASSVRDNSGNTIYF. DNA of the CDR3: TGTGCCAGCAGCGTAAGGGACAACTCTGGAAACACCATATATTTT.

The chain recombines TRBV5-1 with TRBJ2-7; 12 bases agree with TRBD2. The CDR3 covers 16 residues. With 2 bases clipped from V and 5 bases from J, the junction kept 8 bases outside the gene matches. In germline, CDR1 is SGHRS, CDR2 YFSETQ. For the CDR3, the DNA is TGCGCCAGCAGCTTCCAGACTAGCGGGAGCATCGACGAGCAGTACTTC. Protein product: CASSFQTSGSIDEQYF.

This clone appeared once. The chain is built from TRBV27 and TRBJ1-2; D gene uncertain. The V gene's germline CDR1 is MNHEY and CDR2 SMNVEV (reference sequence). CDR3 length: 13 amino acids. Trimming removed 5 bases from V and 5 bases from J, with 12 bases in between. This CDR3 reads CASSPRANYGYTF. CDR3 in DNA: TGTGCCAGCAGTCCGCGGGCCAATTATGGCTACACCTTC.

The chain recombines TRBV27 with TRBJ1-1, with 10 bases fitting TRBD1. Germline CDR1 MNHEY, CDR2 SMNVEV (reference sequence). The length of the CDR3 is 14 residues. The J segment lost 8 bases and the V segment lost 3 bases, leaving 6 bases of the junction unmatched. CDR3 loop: CASSFIPGQGEAFF. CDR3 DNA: TGTGCCAGCAGTTTCATACCGGGACAGGGGGAAGCTTTCTTT.

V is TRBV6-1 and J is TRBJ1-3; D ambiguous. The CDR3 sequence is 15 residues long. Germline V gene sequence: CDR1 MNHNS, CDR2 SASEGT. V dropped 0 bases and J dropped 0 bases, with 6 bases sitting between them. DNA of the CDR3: TGTGCCAGCAGTGAAGCAGCCCACTCTGGAAACACCATATATTTT. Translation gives CASSEAAHSGNTIYF.

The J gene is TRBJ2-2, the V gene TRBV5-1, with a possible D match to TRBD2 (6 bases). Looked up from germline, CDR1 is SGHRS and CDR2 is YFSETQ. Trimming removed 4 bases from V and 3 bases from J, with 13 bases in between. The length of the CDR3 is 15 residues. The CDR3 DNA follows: TGCGCCAGCAGCCAATGGCCGGGGGACACCGGGGAGCTGTTTTTT. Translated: CASSQWPGDTGELFF. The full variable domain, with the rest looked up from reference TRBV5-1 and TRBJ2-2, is KAGVTQTPRYLIKTRGQQVTLSCSPISGHRSVSWYQQTPGQGLQFLFEYFSETQRNKGNFPGRFSGRQFSNSRSEMNVSTLELGDSALYLCASSQWPGDTGELFFGEGSRLTVL.

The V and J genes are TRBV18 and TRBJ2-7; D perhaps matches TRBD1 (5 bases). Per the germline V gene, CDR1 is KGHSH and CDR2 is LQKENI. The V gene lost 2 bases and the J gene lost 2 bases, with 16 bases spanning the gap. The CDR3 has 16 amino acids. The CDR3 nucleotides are TGTGCCAGCTCACCAGTCGAAAGGGGCAGGGCCTACGAGCAGTACGTC. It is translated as CASSPVERGRAYEQYV.

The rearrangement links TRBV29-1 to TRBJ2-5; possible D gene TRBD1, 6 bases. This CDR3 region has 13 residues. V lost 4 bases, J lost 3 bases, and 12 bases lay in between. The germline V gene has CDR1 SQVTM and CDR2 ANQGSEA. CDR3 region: CSVAETGEETQYF. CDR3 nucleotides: TGCAGCGTTGCAGAGACAGGAGAAGAGACCCAGTACTTC.

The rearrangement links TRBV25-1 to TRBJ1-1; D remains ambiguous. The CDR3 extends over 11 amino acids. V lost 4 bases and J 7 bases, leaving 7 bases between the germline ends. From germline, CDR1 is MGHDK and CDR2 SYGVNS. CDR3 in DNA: TGTGCCAGCAGTGTTTACAGTGAAGCTTTCTTT. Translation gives CASSVYSEAFF.

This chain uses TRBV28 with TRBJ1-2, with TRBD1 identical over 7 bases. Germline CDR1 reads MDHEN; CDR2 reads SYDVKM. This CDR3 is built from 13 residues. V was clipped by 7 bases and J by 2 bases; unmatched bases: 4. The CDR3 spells CASTDRVNYGYTF. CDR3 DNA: TGTGCCAGCACAGACAGGGTAAACTATGGCTACACCTTC.

In DNA, the CDR3 is TGTGCCAGCAGCCGGACTACTCTAGCGGGGGAAGAGACCCAGTACTTC. Translation gives CASSRTTLAGEETQYF. This chain joins TRBV4-2 and TRBJ2-5; 10 bases align to TRBD2. The V and J ends lost 4 bases and 3 bases, in that order; junction bases with no gene match: 8. Germline V gene data show CDR1 as LGHNA and CDR2 as YNFKEQ. CDR3 length: 16 amino acids.

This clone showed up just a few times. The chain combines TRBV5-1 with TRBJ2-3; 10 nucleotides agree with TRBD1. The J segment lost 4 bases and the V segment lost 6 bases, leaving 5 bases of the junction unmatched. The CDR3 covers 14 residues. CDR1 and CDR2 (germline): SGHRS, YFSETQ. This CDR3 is CASTRDRGSDTQYF. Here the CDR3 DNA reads TGCGCCAGCACCAGGGACAGGGGCTCAGATACGCAGTATTTT.

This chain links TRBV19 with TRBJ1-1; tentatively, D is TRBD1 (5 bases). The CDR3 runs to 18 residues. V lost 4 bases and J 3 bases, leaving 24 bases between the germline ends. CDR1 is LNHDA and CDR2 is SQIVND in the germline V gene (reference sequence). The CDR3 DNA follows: TGTGCCAGTAGTACCGGAGGGGCGAAGGTGTCAGTGGACACTGAAGCTTTCTTT. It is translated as CASSTGGAKVSVDTEAFF.

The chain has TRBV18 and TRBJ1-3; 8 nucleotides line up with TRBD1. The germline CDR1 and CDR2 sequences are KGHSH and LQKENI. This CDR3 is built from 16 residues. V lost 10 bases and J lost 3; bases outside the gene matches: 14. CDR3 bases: TGTGCCACCTGGAGCGTTTCAGGGGGCAGTGGAAACACCATATATTTT. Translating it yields CATWSVSGGSGNTIYF.

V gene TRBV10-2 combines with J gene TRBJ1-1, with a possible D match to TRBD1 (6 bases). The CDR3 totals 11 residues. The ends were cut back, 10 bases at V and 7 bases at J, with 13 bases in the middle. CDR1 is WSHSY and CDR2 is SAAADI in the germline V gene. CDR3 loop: CATRQTGEAFF. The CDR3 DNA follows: TGCGCCACAAGACAGACAGGTGAAGCTTTCTTT.

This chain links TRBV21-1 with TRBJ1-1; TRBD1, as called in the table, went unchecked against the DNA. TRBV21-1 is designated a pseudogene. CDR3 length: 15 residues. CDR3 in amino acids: CASSRQVGENTEAFF. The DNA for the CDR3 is TGTGCCAGCAGCAGACAGGTCGGGGAGAACACTGAAGCTTTCTTT.

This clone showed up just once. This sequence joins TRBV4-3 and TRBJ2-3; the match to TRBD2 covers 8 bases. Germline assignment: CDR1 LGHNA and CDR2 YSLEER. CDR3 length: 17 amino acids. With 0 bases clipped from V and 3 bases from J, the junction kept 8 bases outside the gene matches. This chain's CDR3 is CASSQDLGASGTDTQYF. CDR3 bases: TGCGCCAGCAGCCAAGATCTGGGGGCTAGCGGGACAGATACGCAGTATTTT.

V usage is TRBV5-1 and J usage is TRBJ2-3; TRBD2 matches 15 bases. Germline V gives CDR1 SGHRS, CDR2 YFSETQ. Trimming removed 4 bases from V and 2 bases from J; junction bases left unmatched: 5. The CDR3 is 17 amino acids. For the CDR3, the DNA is TGCGCCAGCAGCACCGGACTAGCGGGAGGGCCCACAGATACGCAGTATTTT. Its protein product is CASSTGLAGGPTDTQYF. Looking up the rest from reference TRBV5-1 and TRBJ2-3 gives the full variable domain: KAGVTQTPRYLIKTRGQQVTLSCSPISGHRSVSWYQQTPGQGLQFLFEYFSETQRNKGNFPGRFSGRQFSNSRSEMNVSTLELGDSALYLCASSTGLAGGPTDTQYFGPGTRLTVL.

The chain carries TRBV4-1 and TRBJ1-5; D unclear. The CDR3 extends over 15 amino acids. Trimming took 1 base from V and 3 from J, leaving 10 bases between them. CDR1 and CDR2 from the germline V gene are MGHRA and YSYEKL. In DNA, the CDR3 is TGCGCCAGCAGCCAAGTAAAGCCTACCAATCAGCCCCAGCATTTT. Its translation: CASSQVKPTNQPQHF.

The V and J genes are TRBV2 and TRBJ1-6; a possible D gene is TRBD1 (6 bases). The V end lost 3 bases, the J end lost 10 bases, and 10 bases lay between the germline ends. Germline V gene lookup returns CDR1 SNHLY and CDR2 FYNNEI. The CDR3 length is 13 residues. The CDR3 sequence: CASSDRQDSPLHF. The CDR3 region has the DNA TGTGCCAGCAGTGATAGACAGGACTCACCCCTCCACTTT.

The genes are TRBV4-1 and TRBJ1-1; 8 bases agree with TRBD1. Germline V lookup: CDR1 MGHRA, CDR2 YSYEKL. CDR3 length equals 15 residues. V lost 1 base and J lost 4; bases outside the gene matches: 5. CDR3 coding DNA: TGCGCCAGCAGCCAAGCGGGCAGGGGGCTCACTGAAGCTTTCTTT. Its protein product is CASSQAGRGLTEAFF.

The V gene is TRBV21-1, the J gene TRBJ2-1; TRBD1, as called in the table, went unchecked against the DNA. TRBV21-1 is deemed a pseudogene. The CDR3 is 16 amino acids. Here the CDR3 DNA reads TGTGCCAGCAGCAAAGAAGGGGGCATCCCCCCTTATGAGCAGTTCTTC. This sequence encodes CASSKEGGIPPYEQFF.

CDR3 loop: CASSQGISNQPQHF. In DNA form, the CDR3 reads TGTGCCAGCAGTCAGGGGATAAGCAATCAGCCCCAGCATTTT. This rearrangement joins TRBV7-2 to TRBJ1-5, with D possibly TRBD1 on 6 matching bases. This CDR3 region has 14 residues. Trimming removed 6 bases from V and 1 base from J, with 10 bases in between. CDR1 and CDR2 from the germline V gene are SGHTA and FQGNSA. The full variable domain, rest sourced from reference TRBV7-2 and TRBJ1-5, is GAGVSQSPSNKVTEKGKDVELRCDPISGHTALYWYRQSLGQGLEFLIYFQGNSAPDKSGLPSDRFSAERTGGSVSTLTIQRTQQEDSAVYLCASSQGISNQPQHFGDGTRLSIL.

Here the CDR3 DNA reads TGTGCCAGCAGCCCACAGGGCTACTATGGCTACACCTTC. Its translation: CASSPQGYYGYTF. The rearrangement links TRBV11-2 to TRBJ1-2, with D perhaps TRBD1 (6 bases). Trimming took 5 bases from V and 3 from J, leaving 10 bases between them. Germline loops: CDR1 SGHAT, CDR2 FQNNGV. There are 13 residues in the CDR3.